The present TCR beta chain was sequenced within a study of blood T cell repertoires in COVID-19. Background on the study: Both acute and convalescent COVID-19 samples were obtained from the United States, Italy and Spain.

Produced via immunoSEQ multiplex PCR; TCRdb's table is partial and in-frame only. The sample shows roughly 150,000 clones, more than 60% of them seen only once. The V end was cut by 2 bases, the J end by 12 bases, with 22 bases between. CDR1 is MNHEY and CDR2 is SVGAGI in the germline V gene. The CDR3 has 15 residues. This TCR was recovered from a man aged 60-69 years with acute or convalescent COVID-19. Sequencing used peripheral blood. The rearrangement joins TRBV6-5 to TRBJ2-5, with D possibly matching TRBD1 (5 bases). The CDR3: CASSYSQGDTGYKYF. The CDR3 region has the DNA TGTGCCAGCAGTTACAGTCAGGGTGACACGGGTTATAAGTACTTC.